These 5 T cell receptor beta chains originate from one sample sequenced in a study of CXCR3-negative and CXCR3-positive naive CD8 T cells. Preparation of TRB cDNA libraries relied on 5' RACE carrying UMI labels. TCRdb re-called the 5' RACE reads and shows each CDR3 protein once, DNA omitted. In all, the sample yields about 66,000 distinct CDR3 sequences. The specimen was naive CXCR3- CD8+ T cells from blood. Subset here: CD45RO-CCR7+CD27+CD95- naive CD8+ T cells lacking CXCR3 (TNR3-). These TCRs come from a human donor in good health. Some clones in this sample may be carry-over from other donors' samples.

V gene TRBV29-1 combines with J gene TRBJ2-3; the TRBD1 assignment by TCRdb is unverifiable without DNA. The CDR3 covers 13 residues. Per germline, CDR1 SQVTM and CDR2 ANQGSEA. The CDR3 region is CSAPDTNTDTQYF.

This chain links TRBV7-9 with TRBJ1-2; TCRdb's D call, TRBD1, is unchecked because there is no DNA. Germline V gene lookup returns CDR1 SEHNR and CDR2 FQNEAQ (reference sequence). The CDR3 loop spans 14 amino acids. The CDR3 sequence is CASSSIGQGGGYTF.

The J gene is TRBJ2-1, the V gene TRBV19. The CDR3 is 15 amino acids. The germline CDR1 and CDR2 sequences are LNHDA and SQIVND (reference sequence). The CDR3 sequence is CASSLDRASYNEQFF.

This chain connects TRBV11-2 to TRBJ2-7; TCRdb indicates TRBD1, and absent DNA this call remains unverified. Germline V gene sequence: CDR1 SGHAT, CDR2 FQNNGV. This CDR3 is 12 amino acids long. The CDR3 reads CASRHSGTEQYF. Supplemented by reference TRBV11-2 and TRBJ2-7, the full variable domain reads EAGVAQSPRYKIIEKRQSVAFWCNPISGHATLYWYQQILGQGPKLLIQFQNNGVVDDSQLPKDRFSAERLKGVDSTLKIQPAKLEDSAVYLCASRHSGTEQYFGPGTRLTVT.

V gene TRBV5-6 combines with J gene TRBJ2-3; there is no DNA to check the TCRdb D call of TRBD2. CDR1 and CDR2 (germline): SGHDT, YYEEEE. The CDR3 runs 17 residues. The CDR3 region is CASTLGTSGGIGDTQYF.